This T cell receptor (beta chain) was sequenced during a study of blood T cell repertoires in COVID-19. Study-level background: From T cells, B-cell-depleted T cells, or PBMCs came the material, which was cDNA or gDNA.

Original methodology: The assay estimated nucleated cells by amplifying reference gene primers. Produced via immunoSEQ multiplex PCR; TCRdb's table is partial and in-frame only. For V, J and clone size, that table is used; D and trimming come from the DNA. The profile shows 150,000 to 200,000 clones, about 85% of them singletons. Followed over time, Seattle patients had been enrolled while infection was active. This CDR3 has 15 amino acids. V was pared by 5 bases and J by 0 bases, with 2 bases of the junction left unmatched. Germline values: CDR1 LGHDT, CDR2 YNNKEL (reference sequence). Input material: peripheral blood. The chain employs TRBV3-1 (or the pseudogene TRBV3-2) and TRBJ1-3, with TRBD1 identical over 9 bases. The TCR was taken from a woman aged 40-49 years with COVID-19, enrolled during active disease. The CDR3 loop reads CASSGDRASGNTIYF. CDR3 DNA: TGTGCCAGCAGCGGGGACAGGGCCTCTGGAAACACCATATATTTT.